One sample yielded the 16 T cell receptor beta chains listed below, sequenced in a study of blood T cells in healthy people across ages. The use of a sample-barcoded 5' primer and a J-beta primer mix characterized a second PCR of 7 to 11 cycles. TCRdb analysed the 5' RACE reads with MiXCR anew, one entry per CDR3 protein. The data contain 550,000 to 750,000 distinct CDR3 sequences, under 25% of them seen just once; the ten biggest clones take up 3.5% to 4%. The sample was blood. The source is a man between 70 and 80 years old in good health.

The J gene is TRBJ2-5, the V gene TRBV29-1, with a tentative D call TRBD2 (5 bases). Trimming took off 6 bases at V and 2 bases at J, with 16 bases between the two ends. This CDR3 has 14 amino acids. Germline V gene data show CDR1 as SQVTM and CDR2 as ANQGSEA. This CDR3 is CSVGPGIPQETQYF. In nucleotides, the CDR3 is TGCAGCGTGGGCCCCGGGATTCCACAAGAGACCCAGTACTTC.

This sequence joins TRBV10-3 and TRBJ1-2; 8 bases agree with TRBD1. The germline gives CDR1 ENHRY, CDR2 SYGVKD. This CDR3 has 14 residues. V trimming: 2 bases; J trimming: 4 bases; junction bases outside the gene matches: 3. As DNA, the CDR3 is TGTGCCATCAGTGAGGCAGGGGGCGGCTATGGCTACACCTTC. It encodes CAISEAGGGYGYTF.

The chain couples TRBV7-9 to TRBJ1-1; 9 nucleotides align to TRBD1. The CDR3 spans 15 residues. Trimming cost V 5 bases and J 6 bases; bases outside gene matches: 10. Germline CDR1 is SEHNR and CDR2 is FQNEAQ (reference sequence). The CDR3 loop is CASSPQGAVDAEAFF. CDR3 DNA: TGTGCCAGCAGCCCACAGGGGGCGGTTGACGCTGAAGCTTTCTTT.

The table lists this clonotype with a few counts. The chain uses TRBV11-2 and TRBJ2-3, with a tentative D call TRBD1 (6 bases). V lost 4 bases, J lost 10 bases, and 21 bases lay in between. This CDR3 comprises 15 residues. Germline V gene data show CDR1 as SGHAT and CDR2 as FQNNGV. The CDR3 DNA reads TGTGCCAGCAGCTCCATGGACCGCGTACAGGGATCGCAGTATTTT. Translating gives CASSSMDRVQGSQYF.

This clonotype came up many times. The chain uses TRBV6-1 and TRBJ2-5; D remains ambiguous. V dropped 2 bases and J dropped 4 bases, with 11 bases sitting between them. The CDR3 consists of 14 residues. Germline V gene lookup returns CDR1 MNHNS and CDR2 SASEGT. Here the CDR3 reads CASSEMTLGETQYF. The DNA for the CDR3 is TGTGCCAGCAGTGAAATGACGTTGGGAGAGACCCAGTACTTC.

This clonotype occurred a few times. The CDR3 DNA follows: TGTGCCAGCAGTATGGGACTAGCGGGGGACATTCAGTACTTC. Translated: CASSMGLAGDIQYF. V gene TRBV12-3 or TRBV12-4 combines with J gene TRBJ2-4; 14 nucleotides line up with TRBD2. The J segment lost 8 bases and the V segment lost 5 bases, leaving 2 bases of the junction unmatched. CDR3 length equals 14 residues.

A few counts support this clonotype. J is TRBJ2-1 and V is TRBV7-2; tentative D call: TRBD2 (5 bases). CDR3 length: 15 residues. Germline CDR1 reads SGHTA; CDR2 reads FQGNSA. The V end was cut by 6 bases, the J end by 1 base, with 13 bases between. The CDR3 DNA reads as TGTGCCAGCAGACGACAAAGCGGTTCCTACAATGAGCAGTTCTTC. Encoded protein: CASRRQSGSYNEQFF.

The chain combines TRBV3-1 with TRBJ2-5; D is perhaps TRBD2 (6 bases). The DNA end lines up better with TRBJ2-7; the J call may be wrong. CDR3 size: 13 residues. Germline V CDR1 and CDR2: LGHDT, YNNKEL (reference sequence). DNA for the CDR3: TGTGCCAGCAGCCCGACTAGTGTCTACGAGCAGTACTTC. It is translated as CASSPTSVYEQYF.

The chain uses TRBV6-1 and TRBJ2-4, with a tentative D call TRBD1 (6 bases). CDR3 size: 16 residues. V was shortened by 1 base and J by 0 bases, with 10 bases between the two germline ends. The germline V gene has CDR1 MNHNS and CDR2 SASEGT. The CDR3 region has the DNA TGTGCCAGCAGTGAAGGGACAGCAATAGCCAAAAACATTCAGTACTTC. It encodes CASSEGTAIAKNIQYF.

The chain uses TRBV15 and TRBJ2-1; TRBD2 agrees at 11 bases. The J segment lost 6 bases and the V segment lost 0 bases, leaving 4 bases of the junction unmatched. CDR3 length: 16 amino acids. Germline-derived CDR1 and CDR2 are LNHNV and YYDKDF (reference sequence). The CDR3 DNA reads TGTGCCACCAGCAGAGATACACTAGCGGGAGTCAATGAGCAGTTCTTC. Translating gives CATSRDTLAGVNEQFF.

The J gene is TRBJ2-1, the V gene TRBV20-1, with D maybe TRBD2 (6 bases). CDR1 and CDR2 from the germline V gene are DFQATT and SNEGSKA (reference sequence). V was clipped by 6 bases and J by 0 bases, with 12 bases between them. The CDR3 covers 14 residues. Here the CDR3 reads CSAGGASSYNEQFF. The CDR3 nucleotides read TGCAGTGCGGGCGGGGCAAGCTCCTACAATGAGCAGTTCTTC.

The CDR3 region has the DNA TGTGCCATCAGGGGAAGAGCGGGAACGGGCACAGATACGCAGTATTTT. Its protein product is CAIRGRAGTGTDTQYF. The chain recombines TRBV10-3 with TRBJ2-3; 7 nucleotides agree with TRBD2. The CDR3 covers 16 residues. Germline assignment: CDR1 ENHRY and CDR2 SYGVKD. The V and J ends lost 6 bases and 1 base, in that order; junction bases with no gene match: 10.

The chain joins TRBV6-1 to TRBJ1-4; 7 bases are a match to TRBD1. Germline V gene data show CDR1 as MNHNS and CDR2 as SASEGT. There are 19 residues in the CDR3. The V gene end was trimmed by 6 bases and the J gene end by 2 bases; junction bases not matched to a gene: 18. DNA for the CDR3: TGTGCCAGCAGATCACAAGACCCCGGGACAGTTCTTACTAATGAAAAACTGTTTTTT. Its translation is CASRSQDPGTVLTNEKLFF.

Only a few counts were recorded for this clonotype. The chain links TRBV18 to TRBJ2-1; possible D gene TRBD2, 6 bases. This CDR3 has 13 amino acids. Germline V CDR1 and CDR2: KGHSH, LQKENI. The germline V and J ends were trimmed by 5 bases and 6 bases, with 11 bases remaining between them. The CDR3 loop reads CASSIFGSNEQFF. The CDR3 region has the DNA TGTGCCAGCTCAATTTTCGGGAGCAATGAGCAGTTCTTC.

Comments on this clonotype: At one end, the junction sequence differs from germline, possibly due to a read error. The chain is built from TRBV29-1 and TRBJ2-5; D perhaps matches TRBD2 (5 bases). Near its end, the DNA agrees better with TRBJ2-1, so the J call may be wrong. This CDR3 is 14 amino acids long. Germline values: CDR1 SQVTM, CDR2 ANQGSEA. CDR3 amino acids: CSAPDERRHNEQFF. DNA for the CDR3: TGTAGCGCTCCGGACGAGCGGAGACACAATGAGCAGTTCTTC.

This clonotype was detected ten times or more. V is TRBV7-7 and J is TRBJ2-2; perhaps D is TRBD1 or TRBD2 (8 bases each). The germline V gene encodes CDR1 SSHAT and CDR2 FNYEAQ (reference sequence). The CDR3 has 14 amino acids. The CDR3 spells CASGTGLLNGELFF. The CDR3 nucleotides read TGTGCTAGCGGGACAGGACTACTCAACGGGGAGCTGTTTTTT.